Listed below are T cell receptor beta chains from one sample, sequenced in a study of cytomegalovirus exposure and HLA in healthy donors. The repertoire was sequenced with immunoSEQ multiplex PCR; TCRdb's copy has only in-frame clones and lacks some. Its listing shows 150,000 to 200,000 clones. What was sequenced was PBMCs. The source is a man younger than 40 in good health and CMV-seronegative. The CDR3 runs from the conserved cysteine through the conserved F or W. A D gene is named only where the DNA matches it firmly.

D gene | J gene | V gene | CDR3 protein | CDR3 DNA
TRBD2 | TRBJ2-3 | TRBV19 | CASSDSGAADTQYF | TGTGCCAGTAGTGATAGCGGGGCGGCGGATACGCAGTATTTT
. | TRBJ2-1 | TRBV5-1 | CASSLWAAATASYNEQFF | TGCGCCAGCAGCTTGTGGGCAGCTGCAACGGCCTCCTACAATGAGCAGTTCTTC
. | TRBJ2-7 | TRBV6-5 | CASSRSMSSYEQYF | TGTGCCAGCAGTCGTTCAATGAGCTCCTACGAGCAGTACTTC
. | TRBJ1-1 | TRBV10-2 | CASSGFTGIPVNTEAFF | TGCGCCAGCAGTGGGTTTACCGGGATTCCGGTGAACACTGAAGCTTTCTTT
. | TRBJ1-3 | TRBV6-1 | CASTPGSGNTIYF | TGTGCCAGCACTCCAGGGTCTGGAAACACCATATATTTT
TRBD1 | TRBJ2-7 | TRBV5-1 | CASTPRQGVYEQYF | TGCGCCAGCACCCCAAGACAGGGTGTCTACGAGCAGTACTTC
TRBD1 | TRBJ2-7 | TRBV18 | CASSSQGYDLEQYF | TGTGCCAGCTCATCACAGGGGTACGACTTGGAGCAGTACTTC
. | TRBJ2-3 | TRBV4-1 | CASSQRALGTDTQYF | TGCGCCAGCAGCCAGCGGGCCCTGGGCACAGATACGCAGTATTTT
. | TRBJ2-7 | TRBV6-5 | CASSSQGTYEQYF | TGTGCCAGCAGTTCGCAGGGAACATACGAGCAGTACTTC
. | TRBJ2-7 | TRBV5-1 | CASSLGYSSSYEQYF | TGCGCCAGCAGCTTGGGGTACAGTTCTTCCTACGAGCAGTACTTC
TRBD1 | TRBJ1-2 | TRBV23-1 | CASTYTGQGPAGGYTF | TGCGCCAGCACCTACACGGGACAGGGCCCCGCCGGGGGCTACACCTTC
TRBD1 | TRBJ2-6 | TRBV19 | CASSIVGTVFSGANVLTF | TGTGCCAGTAGTATAGTTGGGACAGTTTTCTCTGGGGCCAACGTCCTGACTTTC
. | TRBJ1-4 | TRBV6-6 | CASSPLGPATNEKLFF | TGTGCCAGCAGCCCACTGGGGCCGGCAACTAATGAAAAACTGTTTTTT
TRBD2 | TRBJ2-1 | TRBV10-3 | CAISLAEEDTEQFF | TGTGCCATCAGTCTAGCGGAGGAAGACACGGAGCAGTTCTTC
TRBD2 | TRBJ2-2 | TRBV10-3 | CATPGRAGGTNTGELFF | TGTGCCACCCCCGGGAGGGCGGGAGGCACGAACACCGGGGAGCTGTTTTTT
. | TRBJ2-7 | TRBV6-5 | CASRERGPYEQYF | TGTGCCAGCAGGGAGAGAGGGCCTTACGAGCAGTACTTC
. | TRBJ2-7 | TRBV15 | CATSKQRHGSYEQYF | TGTGCCACCAGCAAGCAGCGCCATGGATCCTACGAGCAGTACTTC
. | TRBJ1-1 | TRBV6-6 | CASSYWAQMNTEAFF | TGTGCCAGCAGTTATTGGGCTCAAATGAACACTGAAGCTTTCTTT
TRBD1 | TRBJ1-1 | TRBV5-5 | CASVDRRTGRGTEAFF | TGTGCCAGCGTAGACCGTCGGACAGGTCGGGGCACTGAAGCTTTCTTT
. | TRBJ1-3 | TRBV2 | CASSPETGLGNTIYF | TGTGCCAGCAGCCCGGAAACAGGGCTTGGAAACACCATATATTTT
TRBD1 | TRBJ2-5 | TRBV6-1 | CASSFSRGREETQYF | TGTGCCAGCAGTTTTTCCAGGGGGCGCGAGGAGACCCAGTACTTC
. | TRBJ1-4 | TRBV9 | CASSVALQGPGEKLFF | TGTGCCAGCAGCGTAGCTTTGCAGGGGCCTGGTGAAAAACTGTTTTTT
. | TRBJ2-1 | TRBV28 | CASILRDTSSYNEQFF | TGTGCCAGCATTCTCCGGGACACCAGCTCCTACAATGAGCAGTTCTTC
. | TRBJ2-5 | TRBV10-3 | CAISERQPEETQYF | TGTGCCATCAGTGAAAGACAGCCAGAAGAGACCCAGTACTTC
. | TRBJ2-3 | TRBV12-5 | CASERTLRDDTQYF | TGTGCTAGCGAACGGACACTCCGCGACGATACGCAGTATTTT
. | TRBJ2-2 | TRBV25-1 | CASTGTGGWTGELFF | TGTGCCAGCACCGGAACAGGTGGTTGGACCGGGGAGCTGTTTTTT